These 25 T cell receptor beta chains were sequenced from one sample in a study of T cell repertoires in cytomegalovirus infection. Each CDR3 protein is one row after TCRdb ran MiXCR on the reads. Of more than 200,000 distinct CDR3 sequences listed, around 9% are singletons. The material sequenced was PBMCs. The origin of the receptors is a human donor in good health (CMV status not recorded). Some clones in this sample may be carry-over from other donors' samples.

This chain links TRBV19 with TRBJ1-5, with TRBD1 matching 8 bases. The ends lost 4 bases at V and 3 bases at J; junction bases unmatched: 11. The CDR3 extends over 17 amino acids. The V gene's germline CDR1 is LNHDA and CDR2 SQIVND (reference sequence). The CDR3 region is CASSTSGQASFNQPQHF. CDR3 DNA sequence: TGTGCCAGTAGTACCTCGGGACAGGCGTCTTTCAATCAGCCCCAGCATTTT.

In its sample, this clonotype was seen many times. The J gene is TRBJ1-1, the V gene TRBV7-2, with D perhaps TRBD1 (5 bases). With 1 base removed from V and 10 bases from J, the gap between germline ends came to 13 bases. Per the germline V gene, CDR1 is SGHTA and CDR2 is FQGNSA. The CDR3 has 13 amino acids. The CDR3 loop is CASSLDAGLGAFF. The CDR3 DNA sequence: TGTGCCAGCAGCTTAGATGCAGGGCTCGGAGCTTTCTTT.

This clonotype was counted at least ten times. This chain joins TRBV7-9 and TRBJ1-4; 8 bases fit TRBD1. CDR1 SEHNR and CDR2 FQNEAQ come from the germline V gene (reference sequence). V was clipped by 5 bases and J by 3 bases; unmatched bases: 8. The CDR3 is 16 amino acids. The CDR3 DNA is TGTGCCAGCAGCCTGGTAGGGGGACAGGCTAATGAAAAACTGTTTTTT. Translated: CASSLVGGQANEKLFF.

The table lists this clonotype with many counts. The rearrangement joins TRBV7-2 to TRBJ1-3; 8 bases align to TRBD1. Losses at the gene ends were 5 bases for V and 2 bases for J; bases not matched to a gene: 5. Germline V CDR1 and CDR2: SGHTA, FQGNSA. The length of the CDR3 is 15 residues. CDR3 sequence: CASSTQGAPGNTIYF. As DNA, the CDR3 is TGTGCCAGCAGCACCCAGGGGGCACCTGGAAACACCATATATTTT.

This clonotype was detected ten times or more. The chain recombines TRBV28 with TRBJ2-2; D not resolved. Germline loops: CDR1 MDHEN, CDR2 SYDVKM. The length of the CDR3 is 14 residues. The V gene lost 2 bases and the J gene lost 4 bases, with 8 bases spanning the gap. CDR3 nucleotides: TGTGCCAGCAGTTTACTCCAGACCACCGGGGAGCTGTTTTTT. Translated: CASSLLQTTGELFF.

The chain has TRBV27 and TRBJ1-1; tentative D call: TRBD1 (5 bases). V was clipped by 5 bases and J by 1 base, with 14 bases between them. Germline CDR1 reads MNHEY; CDR2 reads SMNVEV (reference sequence). The CDR3 contains 15 residues. CDR3 sequence: CASSPIGTTNTEAFF. CDR3 DNA: TGTGCCAGCAGTCCGATAGGGACCACGAACACTGAAGCTTTCTTT.

This clonotype came up a few times. The gene calls are TRBV10-3 and TRBJ2-5; D gene ambiguous. Trimming took off 3 bases at V and 3 bases at J, with 14 bases between the two ends. Germline V gene lookup returns CDR1 ENHRY and CDR2 SYGVKD. The CDR3 has 15 residues. DNA for the CDR3: TGTGCCATCAGTGAAAGCAGTTTGGTTAAAGAGACCCAGTACTTC. The encoded protein is CAISESSLVKETQYF.

A few counts support this clonotype. The chain joins TRBV6-2 or TRBV6-3 to TRBJ2-1, with a weak D call TRBD1 (6 bases). This CDR3 is 15 amino acids long. V shed 1 base and J shed 2 bases, with 9 bases lying between them. Germline V gives CDR1 MNHEY, CDR2 SVGEGT. The chain's CDR3 is CASSYLDRPYNEQFF. Written as DNA, the CDR3 is TGTGCCAGCAGTTACTTGGACAGACCCTACAATGAGCAGTTCTTC.

The chain links TRBV15 to TRBJ2-4, with TRBD1 as a possible D gene (6 bases). Trimming stripped 3 bases from V and 8 bases from J, with 20 bases between. Germline CDR1 reads LNHNV; CDR2 reads YYDKDF (reference sequence). There are 16 residues in the CDR3. The chain's CDR3 is CATSSETQGKGDIQYF. CDR3 coding DNA: TGTGCCACCAGCAGCGAAACGCAGGGGAAGGGGGACATTCAGTACTTC.

This clonotype has a handful of counts. The chain employs TRBV6-5 and TRBJ1-1, with no clear D. This CDR3 spans 17 amino acids. V was cut by 2 bases and J by 6 bases, with 22 bases left in between. CDR1 is MNHEY, CDR2 SVGAGI, per germline. The CDR3 loop is CASSYRVISGRSAEAFF. The CDR3 DNA reads TGTGCCAGCAGTTACAGGGTAATCTCTGGGAGAAGCGCTGAAGCTTTCTTT.

This clonotype was seen at least ten times. The gene calls are TRBV12-3 or TRBV12-4 and TRBJ1-2, with D possibly matching TRBD1 (5 bases). The CDR3 has 16 amino acids. Trimming removed 6 bases at V and 2 bases at J, with 19 bases between. This CDR3 reads CASRRDSRDANYGYTF. The DNA of the CDR3 is TGTGCCAGCAGGCGGGATAGCCGGGACGCCAACTATGGCTACACCTTC.

Many counts were recorded for this clonotype. This rearrangement joins TRBV19 to TRBJ1-2; 8 bases match TRBD1. The CDR3 extends over 14 amino acids. CDR1 and CDR2 (germline): LNHDA, SQIVND (reference sequence). Unmatched junction bases numbered 4, after V lost 5 bases and J lost 2 bases. CDR3 in amino acids: CASSSRGPNYGYTF. DNA for the CDR3: TGTGCCAGTAGTTCCAGGGGGCCCAACTATGGCTACACCTTC. Full variable domain (rest looked up from reference TRBV19 and TRBJ1-2): DGGITQSPKYLFRKEGQNVTLSCEQNLNHDAMYWYRQDPGQGLRLIYYSQIVNDFQKGDIAEGYSVSREKKESFPLTVTSAQKNPTAFYLCASSSRGPNYGYTFGSGTRLTVV.

This clonotype has at least ten counts. V and J are TRBV7-2 and TRBJ1-4; 9 bases map to TRBD1. CDR1 is SGHTA, CDR2 FQGNSA, per germline. The V and J ends lost 2 bases and 0 bases, in that order; junction bases with no gene match: 13. CDR3 size: 20 residues. Written as DNA, the CDR3 is TGTGCCAGCAGCTTATTCCCGCCGGGACAGGGAACAGCAACTAATGAAAAACTGTTTTTT. It is translated as CASSLFPPGQGTATNEKLFF.

Ten or more counts support this clonotype. The chain couples TRBV20-1 to TRBJ2-1, with unresolved D. Germline V CDR1 and CDR2: DFQATT, SNEGSKA (reference sequence). V lost 2 bases and J lost 3, with 8 bases in between. The CDR3 consists of 13 residues. The CDR3, as DNA: TGCAGTGCTAGAAATCTAGGCTACAATGAGCAGTTCTTC. It specifies CSARNLGYNEQFF.

This clonotype was observed many times. This chain connects TRBV7-2 to TRBJ1-5, with 12 bases matching TRBD1. CDR1 and CDR2 (germline): SGHTA, FQGNSA. V shed 6 bases, J shed 2 bases, and the junction held 11 bases outside the gene matches. The CDR3 is made up of 18 amino acids. CDR3 DNA sequence: TGTGCCAGCAGTCCCGCCGGGACAGGGGGCTTCGGCAATCAGCCCCAGCATTTT. This encodes CASSPAGTGGFGNQPQHF.

This clonotype was detected ten times or more. This chain's CDR3 is CASSHPRLQGVTDTQYF. CDR3 DNA: TGCGCCAGCAGTCACCCCCGTCTTCAGGGGGTTACAGATACGCAGTATTTT. The V gene is TRBV23-1, the J gene TRBJ2-3; TRBD1 matches 7 bases. TRBV23-1 is an ORF, and what it does is uncertain. The CDR3 has 17 amino acids. J gave up 3 bases and V 3 bases, and 12 bases lay outside the gene matches.

This clonotype was recorded at least ten times. The chain joins TRBV5-5 to TRBJ2-1; D uncertain. Trimming took 2 bases from V and 8 from J, leaving 5 bases between them. This CDR3 region has 11 residues. Germline V gene sequence: CDR1 SGHKS, CDR2 YYEKEE (reference sequence). CDR3 in DNA: TGTGCCAGCAGCTTTCGGGATGAGCAGTTCTTC. Translating it yields CASSFRDEQFF.

The chain recombines TRBV19 with TRBJ2-3; D is tentatively TRBD1 or TRBD2 (6 bases each). V dropped 8 bases and J dropped 1 base, with 13 bases sitting between them. CDR1 LNHDA and CDR2 SQIVND come from the germline V gene (reference sequence). CDR3 length: 14 amino acids. CDR3 sequence (DNA): TGTGCCAGTGACGGGGGCAGAGGCACAGATACGCAGTATTTT. Translating it yields CASDGGRGTDTQYF.

Many counts were recorded for this clonotype. The V and J genes are TRBV7-2 and TRBJ1-6, with TRBD1 as a possible D gene (6 bases). Germline V gene sequence: CDR1 SGHTA, CDR2 FQGNSA. Trimming took 6 bases from V and 11 from J, leaving 14 bases between them. The CDR3 extends over 13 amino acids. The chain's CDR3 is CASSSGHLAPLHF. Here the CDR3 DNA reads TGTGCCAGCAGTTCGGGACATCTCGCACCCCTCCACTTT.

Many counts were recorded for this clonotype. The rearrangement uses TRBV2 and TRBJ2-2; weak D call: TRBD2 (7 bases). The CDR3 extends over 14 amino acids. Between the trimmed V and J ends, which lost 7 bases and 2 bases, there was a span of 11 bases. Germline CDR1 is SNHLY and CDR2 is FYNNEI. The CDR3 sequence: CASKRDINTGELFF. For the CDR3, the DNA is TGTGCCAGCAAGCGGGACATAAACACCGGGGAGCTGTTTTTT.

This clonotype has ten or more counts. J is TRBJ2-5 and V is TRBV20-1, with D possibly called TRBD1 or TRBD2 (5 bases each). The CDR3 is 13 amino acids. The V end lost 0 bases, the J end lost 4 bases, and 9 bases lay between the germline ends. In germline, CDR1 is DFQATT, CDR2 SNEGSKA (reference sequence). The CDR3 protein is CSARDERGETQYF. The CDR3 coding sequence is TGCAGTGCTAGAGATGAGAGGGGAGAGACCCAGTACTTC.

This chain connects TRBV5-6 to TRBJ1-1; TRBD1 is a possible D gene (5 bases). Per germline, CDR1 SGHDT and CDR2 YYEEEE. This CDR3 is built from 18 residues. Trimming shortened V by 2 bases and J by 1 base, and 21 bases separated the two germline ends. The CDR3 here is CASSFEDGTASWNTEAFF. In DNA form, the CDR3 reads TGTGCCAGCAGCTTCGAGGATGGGACGGCGAGTTGGAACACTGAAGCTTTCTTT.

This clonotype has ten or more counts. The rearrangement links TRBV28 to TRBJ1-1; tentative D call: TRBD1 (5 bases). This CDR3 has 15 residues. Germline loops: CDR1 MDHEN, CDR2 SYDVKM. The V and J ends lost 5 bases and 2 bases respectively, with 15 bases between them. This CDR3 is CASSPRTGINTEAFF. The CDR3 DNA reads TGTGCCAGCAGTCCACGAACAGGTATAAACACTGAAGCTTTCTTT.

Ten or more counts support this clonotype. The chain uses TRBV28 and TRBJ1-1; D unresolved. This CDR3 has 13 residues. With 5 bases removed from V and 4 bases from J, the gap between germline ends came to 11 bases. CDR1 and CDR2 from the germline V gene are MDHEN and SYDVKM. The CDR3 here is CASSQDAVTEAFF. DNA of the CDR3: TGTGCCAGCAGTCAAGATGCGGTCACTGAAGCTTTCTTT.

This clonotype was observed at least ten times. This rearrangement joins TRBV7-9 to TRBJ1-5, with TRBD1 as a possible D gene (5 bases). The CDR3 extends over 13 amino acids. CDR1 is SEHNR, CDR2 FQNEAQ, per germline (reference sequence). The V end was cut by 5 bases, the J end by 7 bases, with 12 bases between. The CDR3 region is CASSANQGQPQHF. The CDR3 DNA reads TGTGCCAGCAGCGCGAACCAGGGCCAGCCCCAGCATTTT.